This TCR beta chain appears in the sequencing data of a study of blood T cell repertoires in COVID-19. TCRdb keeps only in-frame clones here, not all; method: immunoSEQ multiplex PCR. The table records some 80,000 clones, about four fifths of them present only once. Sequenced: peripheral blood. This clonotype was sampled from a woman aged 40 to 50 with active or convalescent COVID-19.

In nucleotides, the CDR3 is TGTGCCAGCAGTTACTTGGGACTTTCGCTAGATACGCAGTATTTT. Protein sequence: CASSYLGLSLDTQYF. This chain joins TRBV6-2 or TRBV6-3 and TRBJ2-3; perhaps TRBD2 as D (6 bases). CDR1 is MNHEY and CDR2 is SVGEGT in the germline V gene. Trimming removed 1 base from V and 5 bases from J, with 13 bases in between. CDR3 length: 15 amino acids.